This TCR beta chain was obtained from a study of T cell responses to AZD1222 COVID-19 vaccine. Overall study results and limits: Recipients of AZD1222 seropositive at baseline numbered only 6 or 7. White British donors predominated, females outnumbered males, and clonal diversity was possibly underestimated.

CDR1 is LGHNA, CDR2 YSLEER, per germline. The V gene end was trimmed by 2 bases and the J gene end by 7 bases; junction bases not matched to a gene: 5. CDR3 length: 15 amino acids. About this clone: Antigen unknown.

Generated by immunoSEQ multiplex PCR, the TCRdb table keeps only in-frame clones and is missing some. Altogether 120,000 or so clones are present, around nine tenths being singletons, with the ten largest covering less than 6.5%. The receptor's source is an adult in good health. V usage is TRBV4-3 and J usage is TRBJ2-1; TRBD2 aligns across 10 bases. The material was peripheral blood, obtained on day 0 of AZD1222 vaccination. CDR3 sequence (DNA): TGCGCCAGCAGCCAACCTAGCGGGGGTTTAAATGAGCAGTTCTTC. Translating it yields CASSQPSGGLNEQFF.